The 26 T cell receptor beta chains listed next were all sequenced from one sample in a study of blood T cell repertoires in COVID-19. Sequencing was performed with immunoSEQ multiplex PCR; in TCRdb, only in-frame clones are kept and a portion is missing. The table shows 100,000 to 150,000 clones, with roughly 88% occurring only once. Sequencing was performed on peripheral blood. These receptors originate from a man between 65 and 85 years old with active COVID-19.

The chain couples TRBV3-1 (or the pseudogene TRBV3-2) to TRBJ1-1; 10 bases fit TRBD1. V shed 7 bases, J shed 8 bases, and the junction held 7 bases outside the gene matches. CDR1 is LGHDT and CDR2 is YNNKEL in the germline V gene (reference sequence). CDR3 length: 13 residues. The CDR3 region is CASNRQGAPEAFF. The CDR3 region has the DNA TGTGCCAGCAACCGACAGGGGGCACCCGAAGCTTTCTTT.

The chain is built from TRBV3-1 (or the pseudogene TRBV3-2) and TRBJ1-3; D may be TRBD1 (5 bases). The CDR3 runs to 14 residues. Germline V CDR1 and CDR2: LGHDT, YNNKEL (reference sequence). Between the trimmed V and J ends, which lost 3 bases and 4 bases, there was a span of 10 bases. CDR3 region: CASSQRGNGNTIYF. The CDR3 DNA sequence: TGTGCCAGCAGCCAGCGGGGGAACGGAAACACCATATATTTT.

There are a few counts of this clone. This rearrangement joins TRBV13 to TRBJ1-3, with TRBD1 matching over 10 bases. The CDR3 totals 14 residues. The germline V gene has CDR1 PRHDT and CDR2 FYEKMQ (reference sequence). V dropped 6 bases and J dropped 5; count of bases not matched to a gene: 4. The CDR3 sequence is CASSFDRGRNTIYF. The CDR3 region has the DNA TGTGCCAGCAGTTTCGACAGGGGGCGAAACACCATATATTTT.

This sequence joins TRBV12-3 or TRBV12-4 and TRBJ2-7; TRBD2 is a possible D gene (6 bases). V lost 7 bases to trimming and J lost 2 bases, with 9 bases between them. The CDR3 sequence is 12 residues long. The CDR3 reads CASTRGTYEQYF. CDR3 nucleotide sequence: TGTGCCAGCACCCGGGGGACCTACGAGCAGTACTTC.

The chain recombines TRBV3-1 (or the pseudogene TRBV3-2) with TRBJ2-3; 7 nucleotides match TRBD2. The V gene end was trimmed by 0 bases and the J gene end by 0 bases; junction bases not matched to a gene: 9. The CDR3 is 18 residues long. Looked up from germline, CDR1 is LGHDT and CDR2 is YNNKEL (reference sequence). The CDR3 nucleotides read TGTGCCAGCAGCCAAGATTTGGCCAGCGGGGCCAGCACAGATACGCAGTATTTT. Translated: CASSQDLASGASTDTQYF.

This chain joins TRBV11-2 and TRBJ2-1; D may be TRBD1 (5 bases). V was trimmed by 1 base and J by 2 bases, leaving 12 bases between them. Per germline, CDR1 SGHAT and CDR2 FQNNGV. This CDR3 has 16 residues. The CDR3 DNA is TGTGCCAGCAGCTTAGTTCCCCCGGACACCTACAATGAGCAGTTCTTC. It specifies CASSLVPPDTYNEQFF.

The V gene is TRBV5-1, the J gene TRBJ2-4, with TRBD1 matching 7 bases. With V trimmed by 5 bases and J by 1 base, 6 bases remained unmatched. The germline V gene has CDR1 SGHRS and CDR2 YFSETQ. CDR3 length: 15 amino acids. This chain's CDR3 is CASRQGVGAKNIQYF. DNA of the CDR3: TGCGCCAGCAGGCAGGGGGTCGGGGCCAAAAACATTCAGTACTTC.

The chain recombines TRBV12-3 or TRBV12-4 with TRBJ2-2, with unresolved D. V was trimmed by 6 bases and J by 1 base, leaving 3 bases between them. The CDR3 covers 12 residues. CDR3 coding DNA: TGTGCCAGCAGCCAGAACACCGGGGAGCTGTTTTTT. Translation: CASSQNTGELFF.

The chain couples TRBV7-3 to TRBJ2-1; D possibly corresponds to TRBD1 (6 bases). V was pared by 3 bases and J by 4 bases, with 13 bases between. This CDR3 has 15 residues. Looked up from germline, CDR1 is SGHTA and CDR2 is FQGTGA. Written as DNA, the CDR3 is TGTGCCAGCAGCTTGAGTGGGACAACATACAATGAGCAGTTCTTC. Translating it yields CASSLSGTTYNEQFF. The entire variable domain, with the rest obtained from reference TRBV7-3 and TRBJ2-1, is as follows: GAGVSQTPSNKVTEKGKYVELRCDPISGHTALYWYRQSLGQGPEFLIYFQGTGAADDSGLPNDRFFAVRPEGSVSTLKIQRTERGDSAVYLCASSLSGTTYNEQFFGPGTRLTVL.

This chain connects TRBV3-1 (or the pseudogene TRBV3-2) to TRBJ2-7; perhaps TRBD2 as D (6 bases). The CDR3 has 14 residues. The V end was cut by 6 bases, the J end by 2 bases, with 14 bases between. Germline V CDR1 and CDR2: LGHDT, YNNKEL (reference sequence). The CDR3 DNA is TGTGCCAGCAGTGCTCTGGGGGGAGCCTACGAGCAGTACTTC. Encoded protein: CASSALGGAYEQYF.

V is TRBV5-5 and J is TRBJ1-4; TRBD1 matches at 8 bases. CDR1 is SGHKS and CDR2 is YYEKEE in the germline V gene (reference sequence). V was clipped by 4 bases and J by 4 bases; unmatched bases: 9. The CDR3 loop spans 16 amino acids. The chain's CDR3 is CASSRSGTGLNEKLFF. Here the CDR3 DNA reads TGTGCCAGCAGCCGTTCCGGGACAGGCCTTAATGAAAAACTGTTTTTT.

The chain has TRBV19 and TRBJ1-1, with 8 bases fitting TRBD1. J was trimmed by 6 bases and V by 7 bases; bases with no gene match: 16. This CDR3 region has 16 residues. Germline V CDR1 and CDR2: LNHDA, SQIVND (reference sequence). The CDR3 DNA sequence: TGTGCCAGTACCATCGGGACTCTCGGACAGGGACCTGAAGCTTTCTTT. It encodes CASTIGTLGQGPEAFF.

This clone was seen at least ten times. This chain joins TRBV28 and TRBJ1-5, with D possibly being TRBD1 (5 bases). The CDR3 is 14 residues long. Germline values: CDR1 MDHEN, CDR2 SYDVKM. V was trimmed by 2 bases and J by 5 bases, leaving 10 bases between them. In DNA, the CDR3 is TGTGCCAGCAGTTTAGTACAGGATCATCAGCCCCAGCATTTT. Amino acids: CASSLVQDHQPQHF. Full variable domain (rest looked up from reference TRBV28 and TRBJ1-5): DVKVTQSSRYLVKRTGEKVFLECVQDMDHENMFWYRQDPGLGLRLIYFSYDVKMKEKGDIPEGYSVSREKKERFSLILESASTNQTSMYLCASSLVQDHQPQHFGDGTRLSIL.

This chain links TRBV11-1 with TRBJ1-1; TRBD1 aligns across 8 bases. Germline assignment: CDR1 SGHAT and CDR2 FQDESV (reference sequence). The CDR3 runs to 15 residues. Germline trimming cut 3 bases from V and 2 bases from J; bases unmatched to any gene: 5. The DNA for the CDR3 is TGTGCCAGCAGCTTCCGGACAGGGCCTAACACTGAAGCTTTCTTT. Translating gives CASSFRTGPNTEAFF.

V and J are TRBV5-5 and TRBJ1-2; no clear D gene. Between the trimmed V and J ends, which lost 0 bases and 7 bases, there was a span of 16 bases. The CDR3 contains 15 residues. Germline CDR1 reads SGHKS; CDR2 reads YYEKEE (reference sequence). The CDR3 spells CASSLAPGSEGGYTF. The CDR3 DNA is TGTGCCAGCAGCTTGGCCCCGGGGTCGGAGGGTGGCTACACCTTC.

The chain has TRBV24-1 and TRBJ2-2, with 7 bases identical to TRBD1. The trim removed 3 bases at V and 4 bases at J, leaving 7 bases unmatched. The germline V gene encodes CDR1 KGHDR and CDR2 SFDVKD. This CDR3 spans 16 amino acids. CDR3 coding DNA: TGTGCCACCAGTGATCCAACAGGGGTACTCACCGGGGAGCTGTTTTTT. Amino acid sequence: CATSDPTGVLTGELFF.

The chain employs TRBV3-1 (or the pseudogene TRBV3-2) and TRBJ2-3, with D possibly matching TRBD2 (5 bases). Germline lookup yields CDR1 LGHDT and CDR2 YNNKEL (reference sequence). The CDR3 is made up of 16 amino acids. Between the trimmed V and J ends, which lost 1 base and 4 bases, there was a span of 15 bases. CDR3 bases: TGTGCCAGCAGCCAAGGACCCACCATGAGGGCAGATACGCAGTATTTT. Its translation: CASSQGPTMRADTQYF.

CDR3 in DNA: TGTGCCAGCAGCCAAGTGGCAGGCCTGAGCTCCTACAATGAGCAGTTCTTC. It yields the protein CASSQVAGLSSYNEQFF. The genes are TRBV3-1 (or the pseudogene TRBV3-2) and TRBJ2-1; D remains unclear. Germline assignment: CDR1 LGHDT and CDR2 YNNKEL (reference sequence). With 1 base removed from V and 0 bases from J, the gap between germline ends came to 13 bases. The CDR3 has 17 residues.

The rearrangement uses TRBV7-9 and TRBJ1-1; 7 bases agree with TRBD1. The CDR3 is 15 residues long. V was clipped by 1 base and J by 3 bases; unmatched bases: 5. CDR1 is SEHNR, CDR2 FQNEAQ, per germline (reference sequence). CDR3 coding DNA: TGTGCCAGCAGCTTAGGCAACAGGGGTGACACTGAAGCTTTCTTT. Translation: CASSLGNRGDTEAFF.

The gene calls are TRBV18 and TRBJ2-1; 11 bases agree with TRBD2. V lost 3 bases and J lost 10; bases outside the gene matches: 11. There are 16 residues in the CDR3. Germline-derived CDR1 and CDR2 are KGHSH and LQKENI. Here the CDR3 DNA reads TGTGCCAGCTCACCCGGGGTTAGCGGGAGGGCTCACGAGCAGTTCTTC. Protein: CASSPGVSGRAHEQFF.

The chain carries TRBV11-2 and TRBJ1-5; TRBD1 is a possible D gene (5 bases). Germline V gene lookup returns CDR1 SGHAT and CDR2 FQNNGV. This CDR3 is 14 amino acids long. The ends were cut back, 4 bases at V and 5 bases at J, with 12 bases in the middle. The CDR3 here is CASSSDGGDQPQHF. The CDR3 DNA reads TGTGCCAGCAGCTCAGACGGGGGGGATCAGCCCCAGCATTTT. The whole variable domain, remainder taken from reference TRBV11-2 and TRBJ1-5, is EAGVAQSPRYKIIEKRQSVAFWCNPISGHATLYWYQQILGQGPKLLIQFQNNGVVDDSQLPKDRFSAERLKGVDSTLKIQPAKLEDSAVYLCASSSDGGDQPQHFGDGTRLSIL.

This clone was counted once. The chain links TRBV19 to TRBJ2-3, with a tentative D call TRBD1 (6 bases). Between the trimmed V and J ends, which lost 7 bases and 2 bases, there was a span of 19 bases. The CDR3 totals 16 residues. Germline values: CDR1 LNHDA, CDR2 SQIVND (reference sequence). CDR3 bases: TGTGCCAGTAATCCACCACAGGGAAAGGACACAGATACGCAGTATTTT. The encoded protein is CASNPPQGKDTDTQYF. The whole variable domain, remainder taken from reference TRBV19 and TRBJ2-3, is DGGITQSPKYLFRKEGQNVTLSCEQNLNHDAMYWYRQDPGQGLRLIYYSQIVNDFQKGDIAEGYSVSREKKESFPLTVTSAQKNPTAFYLCASNPPQGKDTDTQYFGPGTRLTVL.

The chain couples TRBV30 to TRBJ1-5, with D possibly TRBD1 on 5 matching bases. Trimming removed 2 bases from V and 4 bases from J, with 15 bases in between. CDR1 and CDR2 from the germline V gene are GTSNPN and SVGIG (reference sequence). The CDR3 contains 15 residues. This CDR3 is CAWSRSGGGNQPQHF. CDR3 DNA sequence: TGTGCCTGGAGTCGTTCCGGGGGAGGGAATCAGCCCCAGCATTTT. Supplemented by reference TRBV30 and TRBJ1-5, the full variable domain reads SQTIHQWPATLVQPVGSPLSLECTVEGTSNPNLYWYRQAAGRGLQLLFYSVGIGQISSEVPQNLSASRPQDRQFILSSKKLLLSDSGFYLCAWSRSGGGNQPQHFGDGTRLSIL.

The chain combines TRBV6-1 with TRBJ2-7, with 9 bases matching TRBD2. Per the germline V gene, CDR1 is MNHNS and CDR2 is SASEGT. This CDR3 contains 16 residues. Trimming at V came to 2 bases and at J to 3 bases, leaving 8 bases not matched to a gene. CDR3 nucleotide sequence: TGTGCCAGCAGTGAACAGGGGGTGACTAGCGGCTACGAGCAGTACTTC. Residues: CASSEQGVTSGYEQYF.

This sequence joins TRBV11-3 and TRBJ2-3, with 8 bases that match TRBD2. The CDR3 runs to 15 residues. V trimming: 8 bases; J trimming: 5 bases; junction bases outside the gene matches: 12. Germline V gene sequence: CDR1 SGHNT, CDR2 YENEEA. CDR3 in amino acids: CASAGSGSAIDTQYF. The CDR3 DNA follows: TGTGCCAGCGCTGGCAGCGGGAGTGCGATAGATACGCAGTATTTT.

This chain connects TRBV4-1 to TRBJ2-3, with TRBD2 as a possible D gene (5 bases). CDR3 size: 13 residues. With 0 bases removed from V and 8 bases from J, the gap between germline ends came to 9 bases. The V gene's germline CDR1 is MGHRA and CDR2 YSYEKL. The chain's CDR3 is CASSQDGKATQYF. The CDR3 region has the DNA TGCGCCAGCAGCCAAGACGGGAAGGCTACGCAGTATTTT.